The 32 T cell receptor beta chains presented below share a single source sample, sequenced in a study of Ad26.COV2.S vaccination and SARS-CoV-2 variants. Sequencing used immunoSEQ multiplex PCR; TCRdb keeps in-frame clones, though not all of them. The data hold hundreds of thousands of clones, with around 90% observed a single time. The source material was peripheral blood, sampled after recovery from COVID-19. These receptors came from a human donor who had recovered from COVID-19.

The chain uses TRBV19 and TRBJ2-1, with D perhaps matching TRBD1 (5 bases). There are 13 residues in the CDR3. The V gene's germline CDR1 is LNHDA and CDR2 SQIVND (reference sequence). Trimming removed 6 bases at V and 6 bases at J, with 12 bases between. CDR3 sequence: CASSYLQGNEQFF. The DNA for the CDR3 is TGTGCCAGTAGCTATCTCCAGGGCAATGAGCAGTTCTTC. Looking up the rest from reference TRBV19 and TRBJ2-1 gives the full variable domain: DGGITQSPKYLFRKEGQNVTLSCEQNLNHDAMYWYRQDPGQGLRLIYYSQIVNDFQKGDIAEGYSVSREKKESFPLTVTSAQKNPTAFYLCASSYLQGNEQFFGPGTRLTVL.

This chain connects TRBV10-3 to TRBJ1-1; maybe TRBD1 (6 bases). V lost 4 bases and J lost 1, with 10 bases in between. Germline CDR1 and CDR2: ENHRY and SYGVKD. The CDR3 extends over 14 amino acids. CDR3 residues: CAISGMTGNTEAFF. The CDR3, as DNA: TGTGCCATCAGTGGAATGACAGGGAACACTGAAGCTTTCTTT.

This clone showed up just once. V and J are TRBV12-3 or TRBV12-4 and TRBJ1-2; D ambiguous. The length of the CDR3 is 12 residues. With 3 bases removed from V and 4 bases from J, the gap between germline ends came to 6 bases. The chain's CDR3 is CASSFFSYGYTF. CDR3 bases: TGTGCCAGCAGTTTTTTCAGCTATGGCTACACCTTC.

V is TRBV7-2 and J is TRBJ2-1; maybe TRBD2 (5 bases). Trimming removed 2 bases at V and 10 bases at J, with 18 bases between. This CDR3 is built from 15 residues. The germline V gene has CDR1 SGHTA and CDR2 FQGNSA. CDR3 loop: CASSLWLGGSVEQFF. The DNA for the CDR3 is TGTGCCAGCAGCTTATGGCTAGGAGGATCGGTAGAGCAGTTCTTC. The full variable domain, with the rest looked up from reference TRBV7-2 and TRBJ2-1, is GAGVSQSPSNKVTEKGKDVELRCDPISGHTALYWYRQSLGQGLEFLIYFQGNSAPDKSGLPSDRFSAERTGGSVSTLTIQRTQQEDSAVYLCASSLWLGGSVEQFFGPGTRLTVL.

This chain joins TRBV15 and TRBJ1-4; tentative D call: TRBD1 (5 bases). The CDR3 is 15 residues long. Germline V gives CDR1 LNHNV, CDR2 YYDKDF (reference sequence). V was cut by 0 bases and J by 3 bases, with 8 bases left in between. Here the CDR3 reads CATSREGEPNEKLFF. CDR3 sequence (DNA): TGTGCCACCAGCAGAGAAGGGGAACCTAATGAAAAACTGTTTTTT.

This clone was recorded only once. CDR3 coding DNA: TGTGCCAGCAGTTTGCGACTTGGGGGTTCCATGAACACTGAAGCTTTCTTT. Translation: CASSLRLGGSMNTEAFF. This chain connects TRBV6-2 or TRBV6-3 to TRBJ1-1; TRBD1 might be the D (5 bases). Trimming took 4 bases from V and 0 from J, leaving 18 bases between them. There are 17 residues in the CDR3. Germline CDR1 reads MNHEY; CDR2 reads SVGEGT.

The V and J genes are TRBV7-2 and TRBJ1-5; weak D call: TRBD1 (5 bases). The germline V gene has CDR1 SGHTA and CDR2 FQGNSA. Trimming removed 6 bases at V and 4 bases at J, with 16 bases between. The CDR3 length is 15 residues. In DNA, the CDR3 is TGTGCCAGCAGACTTACCAGGGATTTAAATCAGCCCCAGCATTTT. This sequence encodes CASRLTRDLNQPQHF.

CDR3 nucleotides: TGCGCCAGCAGCCAAGAAGAACTAGCGGCATACGAGCAGTACTTC. Translation gives CASSQEELAAYEQYF. V usage is TRBV4-1 and J usage is TRBJ2-7; 8 nucleotides align to TRBD2. Germline V gene sequence: CDR1 MGHRA, CDR2 YSYEKL. The CDR3 length is 15 residues. Germline trimming cut 0 bases from V and 4 bases from J; bases unmatched to any gene: 5.

Written as DNA, the CDR3 is TGTGCCAGCAGCTTATCAGGAACAGGGGGCGAGACCCAGTACTTC. Residues: CASSLSGTGGETQYF. The J gene is TRBJ2-5, the V gene TRBV11-2; TRBD1 aligns across 9 bases. CDR1 SGHAT and CDR2 FQNNGV come from the germline V gene. This CDR3 is 15 amino acids long. Unmatched junction bases numbered 6, after V lost 2 bases and J lost 5 bases.

The chain employs TRBV27 and TRBJ1-5; D is unresolved. Germline CDR1 reads MNHEY; CDR2 reads SMNVEV (reference sequence). V shed 4 bases and J shed 3 bases, with 16 bases lying between them. This CDR3 region has 16 residues. The CDR3 nucleotides are TGTGCCAGCAGTTCCGTCCTCTCACCAAACAATCAGCCCCAGCATTTT. Encoded protein: CASSSVLSPNNQPQHF.

V gene TRBV2 combines with J gene TRBJ1-5; TRBD1 might be the D (6 bases). The CDR3 spans 17 residues. Trimming stripped 2 bases from V and 5 bases from J, with 19 bases between. CDR1 and CDR2 from the germline V gene are SNHLY and FYNNEI. Here the CDR3 reads CASSEYRGAGRDQPQHF. CDR3 nucleotides: TGTGCCAGCAGTGAATATAGGGGGGCAGGGAGGGATCAGCCCCAGCATTTT.

The chain has TRBV15 and TRBJ2-5, with D possibly TRBD2 on 6 matching bases. With 4 bases removed from V and 4 bases from J, the gap between germline ends came to 22 bases. The CDR3 contains 17 residues. Germline CDR1 reads LNHNV; CDR2 reads YYDKDF (reference sequence). This chain's CDR3 is CATSTLPGEASGETQYF. The CDR3, as DNA: TGTGCCACCAGCACCCTCCCCGGGGAGGCATCGGGAGAGACCCAGTACTTC.

This clone was detected only once. The chain is built from TRBV5-6 and TRBJ2-7; maybe TRBD2 (5 bases). The CDR3 totals 16 residues. Germline V CDR1 and CDR2: SGHDT, YYEEEE. The ends were cut back, 2 bases at V and 0 bases at J, with 15 bases in the middle. Here the CDR3 DNA reads TGTGCCAGCAGCTTTAAGCGGCTAGACCCCTCCTACGAGCAGTACTTC. Encoded protein: CASSFKRLDPSYEQYF.

The chain is built from TRBV6-5 and TRBJ2-7; possible D gene TRBD1, 6 bases. The CDR3 consists of 12 residues. V lost 4 bases and J 3 bases, leaving 7 bases between the germline ends. CDR1 and CDR2 from the germline V gene are MNHEY and SVGAGI. DNA for the CDR3: TGTGCCAGCAGTTCCAGGGGCTACGAGCAGTACTTC. It codes for CASSSRGYEQYF.

The genes are TRBV6-2 or TRBV6-3 and TRBJ2-7; 12 nucleotides match TRBD2. Germline V gene sequence: CDR1 MNHEY, CDR2 SVGEGT. V lost 2 bases, J lost 3 bases, and 5 bases stayed unmatched. The CDR3 has 16 amino acids. DNA of the CDR3: TGTGCCAGCAGTTACCAAGGACTAGCGGGGATCTACGAGCAGTACTTC. Translation gives CASSYQGLAGIYEQYF.

The chain combines TRBV5-1 with TRBJ1-2, with TRBD1 matching over 10 bases. CDR1 SGHRS and CDR2 YFSETQ come from the germline V gene. The CDR3 sequence is 16 residues long. Trimming removed 4 bases from V and 1 base from J; junction bases left unmatched: 7. CDR3 bases: TGCGCCAGCAGCATGAAGGGGACAGGGGATAACTATGGCTACACCTTC. Encoded protein: CASSMKGTGDNYGYTF.

A remark on this clone: Other DNA sequences in the sample encode the same CDR3. The chain is built from TRBV11-2 and TRBJ1-2; tentative D call: TRBD1 (5 bases). There are 13 residues in the CDR3. Germline V gives CDR1 SGHAT, CDR2 FQNNGV. The V end was cut by 3 bases, the J end by 2 bases, with 7 bases between. The CDR3 DNA reads TGTGCCAGCAGCTTGGGGGGGAACTATGGCTACACCTTC. The encoded protein is CASSLGGNYGYTF.

The chain has TRBV9 and TRBJ2-1; 9 nucleotides line up with TRBD2. CDR1 is SGDLS and CDR2 is YYNGEE in the germline V gene. CDR3 length: 16 residues. Unmatched junction bases numbered 13, after V lost 4 bases and J lost 8 bases. CDR3 DNA sequence: TGTGCCAGCAGCTTAAGAAGCGGGGGGCCCGGCCATGAGCAGTTCTTC. Translation gives CASSLRSGGPGHEQFF.

In its sample, this clone was seen once. V usage is TRBV6-8 and J usage is TRBJ2-3, with TRBD2 matching 8 bases. CDR3 length equals 20 residues. Germline V gene data show CDR1 as MNHGY and CDR2 as SAAAGT. With V trimmed by 3 bases and J by 4 bases, 21 bases remained unmatched. CDR3 DNA: TGTGCCAGCAGTTATGCCGGCGTCGAGGCTAGCGGGCGGAGCCCAGATACGCAGTATTTT. Amino acids: CASSYAGVEASGRSPDTQYF.

The sample holds one count of this clone. Other DNA sequences from this sample encode an identical CDR3 as well. The gene calls are TRBV5-1 and TRBJ2-5; 9 nucleotides agree with TRBD2. Losses at the gene ends were 0 bases for V and 5 bases for J; bases not matched to a gene: 5. The germline V gene has CDR1 SGHRS and CDR2 YFSETQ. The CDR3 spans 15 residues. In nucleotides, the CDR3 is TGCGCCAGCAGCTTGGGGCGGGGGGGCCCGGAGACCCAGTACTTC. Amino acid sequence: CASSLGRGGPETQYF.

V usage is TRBV6-5 and J usage is TRBJ2-3, with unresolved D. Germline loops: CDR1 MNHEY, CDR2 SVGAGI. Trimming took off 6 bases at V and 0 bases at J, with 1 base between the two ends. This CDR3 comprises 11 residues. Here the CDR3 reads CASRSTDTQYF. The CDR3 region has the DNA TGTGCCAGCAGGAGCACAGATACGCAGTATTTT.

V is TRBV20-1 and J is TRBJ2-3, with D uncertain. Between the trimmed V and J ends, which lost 3 bases and 5 bases, there was a span of 6 bases. The germline CDR1 and CDR2 sequences are DFQATT and SNEGSKA (reference sequence). The CDR3 is made up of 11 amino acids. The CDR3 DNA reads as TGCAGTGCTAGTTACCGAGATACGCAGTATTTT. Translation gives CSASYRDTQYF.

A few counts support this clone. The gene calls are TRBV12-5 and TRBJ1-1; D is ambiguous. The CDR3 spans 11 residues. Per the germline V gene, CDR1 is LGHNT and CDR2 is FRNRAP. Trimming took 5 bases from V and 7 from J, leaving 8 bases between them. The CDR3 protein is CASGAELEAFF. The CDR3 nucleotides are TGTGCTAGTGGTGCCGAGCTTGAAGCTTTCTTT.

V gene TRBV4-1 combines with J gene TRBJ2-7; the match to TRBD2 covers 7 bases. CDR1 is MGHRA and CDR2 is YSYEKL in the germline V gene. The CDR3 extends over 17 amino acids. Trimming at V came to 4 bases and at J to 5 bases, leaving 17 bases not matched to a gene. DNA of the CDR3: TGCGCCAGCAGCCTAGCCCTACCCGGGTCCAGCGGGGACGAGCAGTACTTC. Its protein product is CASSLALPGSSGDEQYF.

The V gene is TRBV12-3 or TRBV12-4, the J gene TRBJ1-6; D gene unclear. The ends were cut back, 2 bases at V and 9 bases at J, with 8 bases in the middle. This CDR3 is 13 amino acids long. The CDR3 spells CASSLLVGSPLHF. The DNA for the CDR3 is TGTGCCAGCAGTTTACTTGTTGGTTCACCCCTCCACTTT.

The genes are TRBV5-1 and TRBJ2-6; tentative D call: TRBD1 (6 bases). CDR3 length equals 15 residues. The V end lost 4 bases, the J end lost 1 base, and 9 bases lay between the germline ends. Germline CDR1 is SGHRS and CDR2 is YFSETQ. Written as DNA, the CDR3 is TGCGCCAGCAGCCGAGACAGGTCTGGGGCCAACGTCCTGACTTTC. Its protein is CASSRDRSGANVLTF.

This clone came up a few times. The same CDR3 can be traced to other DNA sequences in this sample. V and J are TRBV7-2 and TRBJ2-2; tentatively, D is TRBD2 (7 bases). The germline gives CDR1 SGHTA, CDR2 FQGNSA. The CDR3 is made up of 16 amino acids. V lost 2 bases and J 0 bases, leaving 10 bases between the germline ends. Here the CDR3 reads CASSLSGGSNTGELFF. As DNA, the CDR3 is TGTGCCAGCAGCTTATCGGGGGGCTCGAACACCGGGGAGCTGTTTTTT.

The chain joins TRBV27 to TRBJ1-2; D is perhaps TRBD1 (5 bases). The V end lost 6 bases, the J end lost 1 base, and 21 bases lay between the germline ends. The CDR3 contains 17 residues. The germline gives CDR1 MNHEY, CDR2 SMNVEV (reference sequence). The CDR3 DNA is TGTGCCAGCAGATTCCGGGGCCAGGCCTTCCTTAACTATGGCTACACCTTC. It encodes CASRFRGQAFLNYGYTF.

This chain links TRBV2 with TRBJ1-1; TRBD1 matches at 8 bases. Losses at the gene ends were 5 bases for V and 6 bases for J; bases not matched to a gene: 8. In germline, CDR1 is SNHLY, CDR2 FYNNEI. The CDR3 extends over 14 amino acids. The DNA for the CDR3 is TGTGCCAGCAGTCAAGGACAGGGTTTGCCTGAAGCTTTCTTT. This sequence encodes CASSQGQGLPEAFF. Full variable domain (missing parts from reference TRBV2 and TRBJ1-1): EPEVTQTPSHQVTQMGQEVILRCVPISNHLYFYWYRQILGQKVEFLVSFYNNEISEKSEIFDDQFSVERPDGSNFTLKIRSTKLEDSAMYFCASSQGQGLPEAFFGQGTRLTVV.

This chain joins TRBV29-1 and TRBJ1-4; D perhaps matches TRBD1 (5 bases). Germline CDR1 reads SQVTM; CDR2 reads ANQGSEA. V was trimmed by 6 bases and J by 4 bases, leaving 12 bases between them. This CDR3 has 13 residues. The DNA of the CDR3 is TGCAGCGTGGCCTTGGACAATAATGAAAAACTGTTTTTT. It encodes CSVALDNNEKLFF.

The chain has TRBV2 and TRBJ1-3; D is perhaps TRBD1 (5 bases). Trimming pared 4 bases from V and 4 bases from J, leaving 11 bases between. CDR1 and CDR2 from the germline V gene are SNHLY and FYNNEI. The CDR3 spans 14 residues. The CDR3 is CASSVEGSGNTIYF. CDR3 DNA sequence: TGTGCCAGCAGTGTGGAGGGGTCAGGAAACACCATATATTTT.

The genes are TRBV20-1 and TRBJ1-4, with a possible D match to TRBD1 (5 bases). In germline, CDR1 is DFQATT, CDR2 SNEGSKA (reference sequence). The CDR3 has 11 residues. CDR3 sequence: CSTTDGGKLFF. In DNA form, the CDR3 reads TGCAGCACTACGGACGGGGGAAAACTGTTTTTT.